The 7 T cell receptor beta chains below all came from one sample that was sequenced in a study of shared clonotypes between healthy human individuals. CD8 cells regarded as naive lacked CD45RO, were positively chosen for CCR7, and omitted terminally differentiated effector memory CD45RA+ cells. TCRdb's copy holds only in-frame clones and misses some; the assay was immunoSEQ multiplex PCR. Here the sample spans about 700,000 clones, about 92% being singletons. The sample was naive CD8+ T cells sorted from blood. The receptors shown here come from a man aged 25-45 years in good health.

For the CDR3, the DNA is TGTGCCAGCAGTTTGCGTGTCGGGGGGAATCGCTATGGCTACACCTTC. This encodes CASSLRVGGNRYGYTF. The chain joins TRBV28 to TRBJ1-2; D possibly corresponds to TRBD1 (5 bases). V dropped 3 bases and J dropped 4 bases, with 18 bases sitting between them. The CDR3 is 16 amino acids. Germline values: CDR1 MDHEN, CDR2 SYDVKM.

The rearrangement uses TRBV21-1 and TRBJ2-1; the DNA was not used to check the table's D call, TRBD2. TRBV21-1 represents a pseudogene. The CDR3 is made up of 16 amino acids. CDR3 sequence reads: CASSKETSGRDNEQFF. The CDR3 nucleotides are TGTGCCAGCAGCAAAGAAACTAGCGGGAGGGACAATGAGCAGTTCTTC.

The gene calls are TRBV9 and TRBJ2-3, with 8 bases identical to TRBD1. After removal of 4 bases from V and 1 base from J, the junction contained 8 bases not matched to a gene. The CDR3 runs 16 residues. Germline V CDR1 and CDR2: SGDLS, YYNGEE. CDR3 amino acids: CASSPLGTGRTDTQYF. The CDR3 DNA is TGTGCCAGCAGCCCTCTTGGGACAGGCCGCACAGATACGCAGTATTTT.

This clone occurred once. The same CDR3 is also encoded by other DNA sequences in this sample. The chain links TRBV7-2 to TRBJ2-7; 13 bases match TRBD2. J was trimmed by 7 bases and V by 4 bases; bases with no gene match: 7. Germline CDR1 is SGHTA and CDR2 is FQGNSA. CDR3 size: 15 residues. CDR3: CASSSSGLAGDEQYF. DNA for the CDR3: TGTGCCAGCAGCTCAAGCGGACTAGCGGGAGATGAGCAGTACTTC.

This clone has only one observation. Here the CDR3 reads CASSQEIPGQYEQYF. In nucleotides, the CDR3 is TGCGCCAGCAGCCAAGAAATCCCGGGACAATACGAGCAGTACTTC. The gene calls are TRBV4-1 and TRBJ2-7; possibly TRBD1 for D (6 bases). V lost 0 bases and J lost 4, with 13 bases in between. The CDR3 extends over 15 amino acids. The germline V gene has CDR1 MGHRA and CDR2 YSYEKL.

A word on this clone: Other DNA sequences in this sample translate to the same CDR3. The J gene is TRBJ2-7, the V gene TRBV5-5, with D perhaps TRBD2 (6 bases). Germline assignment: CDR1 SGHKS and CDR2 YYEKEE (reference sequence). Trimming took off 0 bases at V and 3 bases at J, with 7 bases between the two ends. CDR3 length: 13 amino acids. CDR3 DNA sequence: TGTGCCAGCAGCTTGGGGACTAACTACGAGCAGTACTTC. As protein: CASSLGTNYEQYF. Using reference TRBV5-5 and TRBJ2-7 for the parts outside the CDR3, the full variable domain is DAGVTQSPTHLIKTRGQQVTLRCSPISGHKSVSWYQQVLGQGPQFIFQYYEKEERGRGNFPDRFSARQFPNYSSELNVNALLLGDSALYLCASSLGTNYEQYFGPGTRLTVT.

CDR3: CAISESGGGPNYEQYF. CDR3 nucleotides: TGTGCCATCAGTGAGTCCGGGGGAGGGCCTAACTACGAGCAGTACTTC. The chain recombines TRBV10-3 with TRBJ2-7; 7 bases are shared with TRBD2. The CDR3 has 16 residues. The junction had 8 bases not matched to a gene; V was cut back by 0 bases and J by 3 bases. CDR1 is ENHRY and CDR2 is SYGVKD in the germline V gene.